This passage covers 29 T cell receptor beta chains from one sample sequenced in a study of cytomegalovirus exposure and HLA in healthy donors. A multiplex PCR was run with 60 Vbeta primers and 13 Jbeta primers. Profiling relied on immunoSEQ multiplex PCR, and the TCRdb table lists in-frame clones only, not all of them. The table records 100,000 to 150,000 clones, 81% of them present only once. The sample taken for sequencing was PBMCs. These receptors were collected from a man aged 18 to 30 in good health and CMV-seropositive.

This chain joins TRBV19 and TRBJ2-1; 8 nucleotides line up with TRBD2. With V trimmed by 10 bases and J by 4 bases, 9 bases remained unmatched. The CDR3 is 14 residues long. From germline, CDR1 is LNHDA and CDR2 SQIVND (reference sequence). The chain's CDR3 is CATTMGLVYNEQFF. CDR3 nucleotide sequence: TGTGCCACTACAATGGGACTAGTGTACAATGAGCAGTTCTTC.

The sample holds a few counts of this clone. The genes are TRBV19 and TRBJ1-1, with D perhaps matching TRBD1 (5 bases). Germline V gives CDR1 LNHDA, CDR2 SQIVND (reference sequence). Trimming shortened V by 2 bases and J by 7 bases, and 11 bases separated the two germline ends. This CDR3 is built from 13 residues. CDR3 DNA: TGTGCCAGTAGTATATCCAGGGTGGGTGAAGCTTTCTTT. This translates into CASSISRVGEAFF. Supplemented by reference TRBV19 and TRBJ1-1, the full variable domain reads DGGITQSPKYLFRKEGQNVTLSCEQNLNHDAMYWYRQDPGQGLRLIYYSQIVNDFQKGDIAEGYSVSREKKESFPLTVTSAQKNPTAFYLCASSISRVGEAFFGQGTRLTVV.

This rearrangement joins TRBV7-9 to TRBJ2-1; weak D call: TRBD2 (5 bases). CDR1 SEHNR and CDR2 FQNEAQ come from the germline V gene (reference sequence). The CDR3 contains 11 residues. Trimming removed 1 base from V and 11 bases from J, with 6 bases in between. For the CDR3, the DNA is TGTGCCAGCAGCTTAGGGACTCAGCAGTTCTTC. It is translated as CASSLGTQQFF.

This clone came up once. The CDR3 sequence is CASSELGSGGFHEQFF. In DNA form, the CDR3 reads TGCGCCAGCAGTGAGCTCGGATCGGGAGGGTTCCATGAGCAGTTCTTC. This rearrangement joins TRBV10-1 to TRBJ2-1; TRBD2 matches 8 bases. The CDR3 has 16 amino acids. CDR1 WNHNN and CDR2 SYGVQD come from the germline V gene (reference sequence). The V gene end was trimmed by 2 bases and the J gene end by 8 bases; junction bases not matched to a gene: 11.

The V and J genes are TRBV5-1 and TRBJ2-5; D unresolved. Near its end, the DNA agrees better with TRBJ2-7, so the J call may be wrong. CDR1 SGHRS and CDR2 YFSETQ come from the germline V gene. The length of the CDR3 is 13 residues. The CDR3 loop reads CASSLVIGYEQYF. CDR3 coding DNA: TGCGCCAGCAGCTTGGTGATCGGGTACGAGCAGTACTTC.

The chain carries TRBV4-3 and TRBJ2-1; D remains unclear. Germline CDR1 LGHNA, CDR2 YSLEER. The germline V and J ends were trimmed by 4 bases and 8 bases, with 18 bases remaining between them. The CDR3 length is 15 residues. The CDR3 spells CASSRSIRSEDEQFF. The CDR3 coding sequence is TGCGCCAGCAGCCGAAGTATAAGATCCGAGGATGAGCAGTTCTTC.

The chain links TRBV5-6 to TRBJ2-7, with D possibly matching TRBD1 (6 bases). Germline assignment: CDR1 SGHDT and CDR2 YYEEEE. The CDR3 is made up of 14 amino acids. V was shortened by 2 bases and J by 2 bases, with 11 bases between the two germline ends. CDR3 sequence: CASSLQSGAYEQYF. CDR3 DNA: TGTGCCAGCAGCTTACAGTCAGGGGCCTACGAGCAGTACTTC.

This clone was detected a few times. The chain links TRBV5-6 to TRBJ1-1; D is unclear. CDR1 is SGHDT and CDR2 is YYEEEE in the germline V gene. V was trimmed by 2 bases and J by 2 bases, leaving 10 bases between them. This CDR3 is built from 14 residues. The CDR3 nucleotides read TGTGCCAGCAGCTTTCGGGATTCCAACACTGAAGCTTTCTTT. Protein: CASSFRDSNTEAFF.

The DNA for the CDR3 is TGTGCCAGTAGCTGGGACAGGAACAATCAGCCCCAGCATTTT. This codes for CASSWDRNNQPQHF. This chain uses TRBV19 with TRBJ1-5, with 8 nucleotides matching TRBD1. Losses at the gene ends were 6 bases for V and 3 bases for J; bases not matched to a gene: 4. The CDR3 runs to 14 residues. CDR1 is LNHDA, CDR2 SQIVND, per germline (reference sequence).

The J gene is TRBJ2-1, the V gene TRBV6-1; D is possibly TRBD1 (6 bases). CDR3 length: 16 residues. Deletions cut 1 base from V and 0 bases from J, with 10 bases between. CDR1 is MNHNS and CDR2 is SASEGT in the germline V gene. This CDR3 reads CASSEVRGISYNEQFF. The CDR3 DNA sequence: TGTGCCAGCAGTGAAGTAAGGGGGATCTCCTACAATGAGCAGTTCTTC.

CDR3 nucleotides: TGTGCCAGTAGTATTTTTATGAGTACAACAGGGGGCGTTGGCTACACCTTC. The encoded protein is CASSIFMSTTGGVGYTF. This chain uses TRBV19 with TRBJ1-2; 9 positions match TRBD1. Germline V gene sequence: CDR1 LNHDA, CDR2 SQIVND (reference sequence). The CDR3 extends over 17 amino acids. The ends lost 3 bases at V and 7 bases at J; junction bases unmatched: 15.

Comments on this clone: One end of the junction fails to match germline, which may point to a read error. The gene calls are TRBV7-9 and TRBJ2-2, with D possibly TRBD1 on 6 matching bases. The CDR3 has 16 amino acids. From germline, CDR1 is SEHNR and CDR2 FQNEAQ (reference sequence). In DNA, the CDR3 is TGTTCCAGCAGCCCAAACAGGGAGCTTTTTCCCGGGGAGCTGTTTTTT. Its translation is CSSSPNRELFPGELFF.

This rearrangement joins TRBV19 to TRBJ2-5; the D gene is possibly TRBD2 (7 bases). This CDR3 is 15 amino acids long. The germline V and J ends were trimmed by 7 bases and 0 bases, with 15 bases remaining between them. The germline gives CDR1 LNHDA, CDR2 SQIVND (reference sequence). CDR3 DNA sequence: TGTGCCAGTACCGCGGGGGCTTGGGACCAAGAGACCCAGTACTTC. Translating gives CASTAGAWDQETQYF.

This clone is a singleton in its sample. The chain couples TRBV5-1 to TRBJ1-1; D is uncertain. Trimming stripped 0 bases from V and 1 base from J, with 13 bases between. Germline loops: CDR1 SGHRS, CDR2 YFSETQ. The CDR3 runs to 16 residues. DNA of the CDR3: TGCGCCAGCAGCTTGGGACAACAAATCCGGAACACTGAAGCTTTCTTT. It yields the protein CASSLGQQIRNTEAFF.

The V and J genes are TRBV2 and TRBJ2-3, with D perhaps matching TRBD1 (5 bases). Germline V lookup: CDR1 SNHLY, CDR2 FYNNEI. V was clipped by 5 bases and J by 0 bases, with 21 bases between them. This CDR3 has 18 residues. The CDR3 DNA follows: TGTGCCAGCAGTTTGAAAATTTTGGGTGGGGCTAGCACAGATACGCAGTATTTT. Translating it yields CASSLKILGGASTDTQYF.

This clone has a single count. The J gene is TRBJ2-5, the V gene TRBV9; tentatively, D is TRBD1 (7 bases). This CDR3 is 15 amino acids long. V was clipped by 4 bases and J by 1 base, with 14 bases between them. Germline assignment: CDR1 SGDLS and CDR2 YYNGEE. In DNA, the CDR3 is TGTGCCAGCAGCACTCGACAGGGAGGCCAAGAGACCCAGTACTTC. It codes for CASSTRQGGQETQYF.

The genes are TRBV5-1 and TRBJ2-3, with 14 bases identical to TRBD2. The CDR3 spans 15 residues. The germline CDR1 and CDR2 sequences are SGHRS and YFSETQ. V dropped 4 bases and J dropped 7; count of bases not matched to a gene: 5. This chain's CDR3 is CASSPRLAGGHTQYF. The DNA for the CDR3 is TGCGCCAGCAGCCCGAGACTAGCGGGAGGGCATACGCAGTATTTT.

This clone was found once. The rearrangement joins TRBV14 to TRBJ2-3; TRBD2 matches 13 bases. After removal of 4 bases from V and 3 bases from J, the junction contained 4 bases not matched to a gene. Germline-derived CDR1 and CDR2 are SGHDN and FVKESK. CDR3 length equals 16 residues. CDR3 DNA: TGTGCCAGCAGCCTGACTAGCGGGAGGCCAACAGATACGCAGTATTTT. The encoded protein is CASSLTSGRPTDTQYF.

The V gene is TRBV2, the J gene TRBJ2-5; D might be TRBD2 (5 bases). The CDR3 is 13 amino acids. Germline assignment: CDR1 SNHLY and CDR2 FYNNEI. V lost 8 bases, J lost 2 bases, and 12 bases lay in between. The CDR3 is CASEQRRQETQYF. DNA for the CDR3: TGTGCCAGCGAACAGCGGAGGCAAGAGACCCAGTACTTC.

This clone came up a few times. V is TRBV5-1 and J is TRBJ1-2; no reliable D call. The length of the CDR3 is 12 residues. V lost 4 bases and J 4 bases, leaving 8 bases between the germline ends. CDR1 and CDR2 from the germline V gene are SGHRS and YFSETQ. CDR3 sequence: CASSPGSYGYTF. CDR3 nucleotide sequence: TGCGCCAGCAGCCCGGGATCCTATGGCTACACCTTC. The whole variable domain, filled in from reference TRBV5-1 and TRBJ1-2, reads KAGVTQTPRYLIKTRGQQVTLSCSPISGHRSVSWYQQTPGQGLQFLFEYFSETQRNKGNFPGRFSGRQFSNSRSEMNVSTLELGDSALYLCASSPGSYGYTFGSGTRLTVV.

J is TRBJ2-2 and V is TRBV2; tentative D call: TRBD2 (6 bases). Germline values: CDR1 SNHLY, CDR2 FYNNEI. The CDR3 spans 13 residues. Trimming removed 5 bases from V and 6 bases from J, with 10 bases in between. The CDR3 sequence: CASSRDSAGELFF. The CDR3 DNA reads TGTGCCAGCAGTAGGGACTCCGCCGGGGAGCTGTTTTTT.

This chain links TRBV5-4 with TRBJ2-3, with D perhaps TRBD1 (6 bases). The germline gives CDR1 SGHNT, CDR2 YYREEE (reference sequence). CDR3 length equals 14 residues. V lost 4 bases and J 7 bases, leaving 16 bases between the germline ends. The CDR3 region is CASSPRRDIHTQYF. The CDR3 coding sequence is TGTGCCAGCAGCCCGCGCCGGGACATCCATACGCAGTATTTT.

V is TRBV6-6 and J is TRBJ2-7; D gene unclear. Looked up from germline, CDR1 is MNHNY and CDR2 is SVGAGI (reference sequence). V was trimmed by 6 bases and J by 0 bases, leaving 6 bases between them. The CDR3 totals 12 residues. In DNA form, the CDR3 reads TGTGCCAGCAGCCCTAACTCCTACGAGCAGTACTTC. Translation: CASSPNSYEQYF.

The rearrangement joins TRBV18 to TRBJ1-6; 7 nucleotides align to TRBD1. The V segment lost 3 bases and the J segment 9 bases; nucleotides outside the gene matches: 8. Germline V gene data show CDR1 as KGHSH and CDR2 as LQKENI. The CDR3 runs 15 residues. The CDR3 coding sequence is TGTGCCAGCTCACCTGTGAGGGGGCAAATTTCACCCCTCCACTTT. It specifies CASSPVRGQISPLHF.

The chain couples TRBV30 to TRBJ2-1; 11 nucleotides line up with TRBD1. Germline V gene sequence: CDR1 GTSNPN, CDR2 SVGIG (reference sequence). V lost 6 bases and J lost 9; bases outside the gene matches: 7. The CDR3 is 13 amino acids. The CDR3 protein is CACTGQGAGEQFF. CDR3 sequence (DNA): TGTGCCTGTACAGGACAGGGGGCCGGTGAGCAGTTCTTC. Supplemented by reference TRBV30 and TRBJ2-1, the full variable domain reads SQTIHQWPATLVQPVGSPLSLECTVEGTSNPNLYWYRQAAGRGLQLLFYSVGIGQISSEVPQNLSASRPQDRQFILSSKKLLLSDSGFYLCACTGQGAGEQFFGPGTRLTVL.

The chain carries TRBV4-3 and TRBJ1-5; 10 nucleotides agree with TRBD1. The CDR3 has 15 amino acids. The J segment lost 5 bases and the V segment lost 1 base, leaving 2 bases of the junction unmatched. Germline V lookup: CDR1 LGHNA, CDR2 YSLEER. The CDR3 sequence: CASSQGTGGYQPQHF. In nucleotides, the CDR3 is TGCGCCAGCAGCCAAGGGACAGGGGGGTATCAGCCCCAGCATTTT.

This chain uses TRBV6-4 with TRBJ2-1; TRBD2 aligns across 8 bases. Germline values: CDR1 MRHNA, CDR2 SNTAGT. The ends lost 3 bases at V and 6 bases at J; junction bases unmatched: 4. This CDR3 contains 14 residues. The CDR3 spells CASSDGGRSNEQFF. For the CDR3, the DNA is TGTGCCAGCAGTGATGGCGGGAGGTCCAATGAGCAGTTCTTC.

The CDR3 nucleotides are TGTGCCAGCAGCTCCCCCAGCGGGGGCCACAATGAGCAGTTCTTC. Translation: CASSSPSGGHNEQFF. The chain carries TRBV11-2 and TRBJ2-1; 8 bases are a match to TRBD2. The CDR3 loop spans 15 amino acids. The V and J ends lost 4 bases and 5 bases, in that order; junction bases with no gene match: 7. CDR1 is SGHAT, CDR2 FQNNGV, per germline.

V is TRBV5-4 and J is TRBJ2-7, with TRBD1 as a possible D gene (6 bases). V lost 3 bases and J 1 base, leaving 26 bases between the germline ends. Germline V gives CDR1 SGHNT, CDR2 YYREEE (reference sequence). The CDR3 is made up of 19 amino acids. The chain's CDR3 is CASSYQTRMRQVRSYEQYF. The DNA for the CDR3 is TGTGCCAGCAGCTATCAAACCAGGATGAGACAGGTGCGTTCCTACGAGCAGTACTTC. The whole variable domain, remainder taken from reference TRBV5-4 and TRBJ2-7, is ETGVTQSPTHLIKTRGQQVTLRCSSQSGHNTVSWYQQALGQGPQFIFQYYREEENGRGNFPPRFSGLQFPNYSSELNVNALELDDSALYLCASSYQTRMRQVRSYEQYFGPGTRLTVT.